These T cell receptor beta chains were read from a single sample in a study of shared clonotypes between healthy human individuals. TCRdb's table, derived via immunoSEQ multiplex PCR, lists solely in-frame clones and lacks some. The sample consists of fewer than 850,000 clones, 95% to 97% of them appearing once. Sequencing was carried out using naive CD8+ T cells sorted from blood. Source of these receptors: a man aged 25 to 40 in good health. Both conserved end residues are trimmed from each CDR3. Fields, in order: clone size, V gene, CDR3 protein. Clone size is shown for a subset of rows, as once, few, many or a class of expanded clone.

abundance: .; v_gene: TRBV7-9; CDR3aa: ASSNTGTVVREQY
abundance: .; v_gene: TRBV27; CDR3aa: ASGGSGAKYNEQF
abundance: .; v_gene: TRBV27; CDR3aa: ASSTLGTSTDTQY
abundance: .; v_gene: TRBV27; CDR3aa: ASSSSTSSYEQY
abundance: .; v_gene: TRBV28; CDR3aa: ASSSQARTGSYEQY
abundance: once; v_gene: TRBV7-9; CDR3aa: ASSLLREDTQY
abundance: .; v_gene: TRBV7-6; CDR3aa: ASSLALGGESTGELF
abundance: .; v_gene: TRBV11-2; CDR3aa: ASSWDGLAGPTSAYEQY
abundance: .; v_gene: TRBV2; CDR3aa: ASSDVTGRSYGYT
abundance: once; v_gene: TRBV27; CDR3aa: ASSLSPGTSRHNEQF
abundance: .; v_gene: TRBV7-9; CDR3aa: ASSQIDRALETQY
abundance: .; v_gene: TRBV5-4; CDR3aa: ASSEFGSGNTIY
abundance: once; v_gene: TRBV7-9; CDR3aa: ASSGWTGEEYEQF
abundance: .; v_gene: TRBV5-1; CDR3aa: ASSFGTSGRDTQY
abundance: .; v_gene: TRBV7-9; CDR3aa: ASSRARGGFNEKLF
abundance: .; v_gene: TRBV9; CDR3aa: ASRTGTGYT
abundance: .; v_gene: TRBV27; CDR3aa: ASSRLGDLSKETQY
abundance: .; v_gene: TRBV28; CDR3aa: ASSIGQVYEQY
abundance: .; v_gene: TRBV27; CDR3aa: ASSTGTVPYEQY
abundance: .; v_gene: TRBV5-1; CDR3aa: ASSLGGADTQY
abundance: .; v_gene: TRBV13; CDR3aa: ASSVASGRADTQY
abundance: .; v_gene: TRBV5-1; CDR3aa: ASSPPSGRLILTDTQY
abundance: .; v_gene: TRBV21-1; CDR3aa: ASSKTGAGRDSSYEQY
abundance: .; v_gene: TRBV29-1; CDR3aa: SVELADTGELF
abundance: .; v_gene: TRBV6-5; CDR3aa: ASGGTSANEQY
abundance: .; v_gene: TRBV9; CDR3aa: ASSPEGQRNEKLF
abundance: .; v_gene: TRBV7-2; CDR3aa: ASSRPDREPYNEQF
abundance: .; v_gene: TRBV4-3; CDR3aa: ASSQDPPFGGGGTDTQY
abundance: .; v_gene: TRBV28; CDR3aa: ASSLRGRGNTEAF
abundance: .; v_gene: TRBV6-1; CDR3aa: ASSWTSGSGNEQF
abundance: once; v_gene: TRBV19; CDR3aa: ASSIVEGFEQY
abundance: .; v_gene: TRBV7-9; CDR3aa: ASSSDNQPQH
abundance: .; v_gene: TRBV19; CDR3aa: ASSTNGQGNQPQH
abundance: .; v_gene: TRBV27; CDR3aa: AITRAIPPASYNEQF
abundance: .; v_gene: TRBV29-1; CDR3aa: SVVRGRPKTNTGELF
abundance: .; v_gene: TRBV7-2; CDR3aa: ASSYTSGGSYEQY
abundance: .; v_gene: TRBV7-9; CDR3aa: ASTSPDRLEQY
abundance: .; v_gene: TRBV5-6; CDR3aa: ASSLVDRTYEQY
abundance: .; v_gene: TRBV10-1; CDR3aa: ASSGGHEQY
abundance: .; v_gene: TRBV6-5; CDR3aa: ASSSAASEQY
abundance: .; v_gene: TRBV18; CDR3aa: ASSPPRGEAGNTIY
abundance: once; v_gene: TRBV7-8; CDR3aa: ASSSDSTGWDTEAF
abundance: .; v_gene: TRBV27; CDR3aa: ASSLGGRTNEKLF
abundance: .; v_gene: TRBV27; CDR3aa: ASSLHPGQSSSYNEQF
abundance: .; v_gene: TRBV7-9; CDR3aa: ASSNVGLAGEETQY
abundance: once; v_gene: TRBV29-1; CDR3aa: SVEETSGSFGQY
abundance: .; v_gene: TRBV29-1; CDR3aa: SVEVGRPPYEQY
abundance: .; v_gene: TRBV27; CDR3aa: ASSFAGNEQF
abundance: .; v_gene: TRBV6-6; CDR3aa: ASSYSNWITDTQY
abundance: .; v_gene: TRBV7-9; CDR3aa: ASGRGRISGNTIY
abundance: .; v_gene: TRBV10-3; CDR3aa: AIKSGSTDTQY
abundance: once; v_gene: TRBV7-6; CDR3aa: ASSADSTYEQY
abundance: .; v_gene: TRBV27; CDR3aa: ASSKREGLENEQF
abundance: .; v_gene: TRBV6-5; CDR3aa: ASKKGGDTEAF
abundance: .; v_gene: TRBV7-6; CDR3aa: ASSLARGQGGHEQY
abundance: .; v_gene: TRBV11-2; CDR3aa: ASSPRWGEQF
abundance: .; v_gene: TRBV5-1; CDR3aa: ASSLEQNEAF
abundance: once; v_gene: TRBV28; CDR3aa: ASSMVGEGSGNTIY
abundance: .; v_gene: TRBV5-1; CDR3aa: ASSLDPRKNTEAF